This is a list of T cell receptor beta chains from one sample in a study of blood T cell repertoires in COVID-19. Only in-frame clones appear in the TCRdb table, and some are missing; sequencing was by immunoSEQ multiplex PCR. Among some 59,000 clones, about 88% were seen once, and the ten largest hold about 1.6%. Sequenced: peripheral blood. The receptors shown here come from a man in his 60s with acute or convalescent COVID-19. CDR3s include the opening cysteine and the closing phenylalanine or tryptophan. The D gene is left open where the match is weak. The size of a clone is reported for some rows only, either as once, few or many, or as a class for expanded clones.

size	V	J	D	DNA	CDR3
-	TRBV2	TRBJ1-2	-	TGTGCCAGCAACCCAACGGGGAGCTATGGCTACACCTTC	CASNPTGSYGYTF
-	TRBV2	TRBJ1-6	-	TGTGCCAGCAGTGAAAAGGAGGGAGTAACACCCCTCCACTTT	CASSEKEGVTPLHF
-	TRBV6-6	TRBJ2-4	TRBD1	TGTGCCAGCAGTTTACAGGGGCAGGCCAAAAACATTCAGTACTTC	CASSLQGQAKNIQYF
-	TRBV3-1/TRBV3-2	TRBJ1-1	-	TGTGCCAGCACCCGGGGGAGGAACACTGAAGCTTTCTTT	CASTRGRNTEAFF
-	TRBV6-1	TRBJ2-6	-	TGTGCCAGCAGTGGGGGCCAGGGCTTCCTCTCTGGGGCCAACGTCCTGACTTTC	CASSGGQGFLSGANVLTF
once	TRBV29-1	TRBJ2-5	TRBD2	TGCAGCGTTGAAGGATACCAGCGGGGGGCGGGGGAGACCCAGTACTTC	CSVEGYQRGAGETQYF
-	TRBV28	TRBJ1-2	-	TGTGCCAGCAGATCCTCTGGGGGGAGGTGGGGCTATGGCTACACCTTC	CASRSSGGRWGYGYTF
-	TRBV5-1	TRBJ1-5	-	TGCGCCAGCAGCTTGGGTCCAGGGGGCAATCAGCCCCAGCATTTT	CASSLGPGGNQPQHF
-	TRBV7-8	TRBJ1-5	TRBD1	TGTGCCAGCAGCTTAGAGGGACAGGGTGCGATTAATCAGCCCCAGCATTTT	CASSLEGQGAINQPQHF
few	TRBV5-1	TRBJ2-7	TRBD1	TGCGCCAGCAGCTTGGTAGGGACAGGGGAAGAGCAGTACTTC	CASSLVGTGEEQYF
-	TRBV19	TRBJ1-3	TRBD1	TGTGCCAGTAGCAAAAACCGGGACAGTTCGGGAAACACCATATATTTT	CASSKNRDSSGNTIYF
-	TRBV5-1	TRBJ1-1	TRBD1	TGCGCCAGCAGCTTGGCCACAGGGGGCACTGAAGCTTTCTTT	CASSLATGGTEAFF
few	TRBV7-8	TRBJ2-1	-	TGTGCCAGCAACCATAGGGCAGATGATAGGGGGTCCGTCTACAATGAGCAGTTCTTC	CASNHRADDRGSVYNEQFF
-	TRBV5-4	TRBJ2-2	-	TGTGCCAGCAGCTTGGGGGACATTGGCACCGGGGAGCTGTTTTTT	CASSLGDIGTGELFF
-	TRBV5-6	TRBJ1-6	TRBD1	TGTGCCAGCAGCCGGACAGGGGCGCTGTCCTATAATTCACCCCTCCACTTT	CASSRTGALSYNSPLHF
-	TRBV24-1	TRBJ2-1	-	TGTGCCACCAGTGATTTTCGGAGAAATGAGCAGTTCTTC	CATSDFRRNEQFF
-	TRBV4-1	TRBJ1-5	-	TGCGCCAGCAGCCCCGCCGCAGGGGGCAATCAGCCCCAGCATTTT	CASSPAAGGNQPQHF
few	TRBV6-1	TRBJ2-2	-	TGTGCCAGCAGTGCCGTGAGACAGCCGAACACCGGGGAGCTGTTTTTT	CASSAVRQPNTGELFF
few	TRBV5-6	TRBJ2-7	TRBD1	TGTGCCAGCAGCTTCCCCCGGACAGGGGGTTTCGGCGAGCAGTACTTC	CASSFPRTGGFGEQYF
-	TRBV5-1	TRBJ2-3	-	TGCGCCAGCAGCTTGGTAGCCAGCGGAATCACAGATACGCAGTATTTT	CASSLVASGITDTQYF
-	TRBV27	TRBJ1-5	TRBD1	TGTGCCAGCAGACTCAAATCGGGACAGGGCAATCAGCCCCAGCATTTT	CASRLKSGQGNQPQHF
-	TRBV30	TRBJ2-1	-	TGTGCCTGGAGCGGGGGTCTCTACAATGAGCAGTTCTTC	CAWSGGLYNEQFF
once	TRBV12-3/TRBV12-4	TRBJ2-5	-	TGTGCCAGCAGTCTACAGGAGACCCAGTACTTC	CASSLQETQYF
-	TRBV5-1	TRBJ2-3	-	TGCGCCAGCAGCGGCGGGGTTAGCACAGATACGCAGTATTTT	CASSGGVSTDTQYF
-	TRBV6-2/TRBV6-3	TRBJ2-3	TRBD2	TGTGCCAGCAGTTACAACCCAGCGGGGACTAGCACAGATACGCAGTATTTT	CASSYNPAGTSTDTQYF
-	TRBV5-1	TRBJ2-6	TRBD1	TGCGCCAGCAGCTTGGGGGTGTCGCGCGACAGGGTCACTGGGGCCAACGTCCTGACTTTC	CASSLGVSRDRVTGANVLTF
-	TRBV5-1	TRBJ1-2	-	TGCGCCAGCAGCTTGCGACTGGACAGCACCTCGGGCTACACCTTC	CASSLRLDSTSGYTF
-	TRBV29-1	TRBJ2-1	-	TGCAGCGTCGGTTCAGGGCGAGGACGGGTCGGTGAGCAGTTCTTC	CSVGSGRGRVGEQFF
-	TRBV18	TRBJ1-1	TRBD1	TGTGCCAGCTCACGGGGGACAGAACGGACTGAAGCTTTCTTT	CASSRGTERTEAFF
-	TRBV2	TRBJ2-6	TRBD2	TGTGCCAGCAGGGCGTCTAGCGGGGGTAGCTCTGGGGCCAACGTCCTGACTTTC	CASRASSGGSSGANVLTF
-	TRBV6-6	TRBJ2-1	-	TGTGCCAGCAGTACGACAGGTTACAATGAGCAGTTCTTC	CASSTTGYNEQFF
-	TRBV5-4	TRBJ1-1	-	TGTGCCAGCAGCTTGGATGCAGCGCCAAACACTGAAGCTTTCTTT	CASSLDAAPNTEAFF
-	TRBV7-9	TRBJ1-1	-	TGTGCCAGCAGCTTCGACAGAGGCACTGAAGCTTTCTTT	CASSFDRGTEAFF
-	TRBV3-1/TRBV3-2	TRBJ2-3	-	TGTGCCAGCAGCCAAGTGGGGGGGGCCAAGATCACAGATACGCAGTATTTT	CASSQVGGAKITDTQYF
-	TRBV2	TRBJ1-6	-	TGTGCCAGCAAGGGGTTCGGGTTAAATTCACCCCTCCACTTT	CASKGFGLNSPLHF
-	TRBV6-2/TRBV6-3	TRBJ1-5	-	TGTGCCAGCAGTTACTCGAGGGCAGGGGGCAATCAGCCCCAGCATTTT	CASSYSRAGGNQPQHF
-	TRBV7-6	TRBJ1-3	-	TGTGCCAGCAGCTTAGCCGGGGGTAGTGCAAACACCATATATTTT	CASSLAGGSANTIYF
-	TRBV5-4	TRBJ2-7	-	TGTGCCAGCAGCTTGTCTCTAGACTCCTACGAGCAGTACTTC	CASSLSLDSYEQYF
once	TRBV19	TRBJ1-5	TRBD1	TGTGCCAGTAGTTACGTCACAGGGGGCAATCAGCCCCAGCATTTT	CASSYVTGGNQPQHF
once	TRBV19	TRBJ2-2	-	TGTGCCAGTAGTAGATCGTCAGGGGTGAGCGGGGAGCTGTTTTTT	CASSRSSGVSGELFF
-	TRBV19	TRBJ2-5	-	TGTGCCAGTAGTTCCTCGCTGGGGCGGGAGACCCAGTACTTC	CASSSSLGRETQYF